The entry below describes one T cell receptor (beta chain). The data stem from a study of OX40 agonist ivuxolimab in advanced cancers. At the level of the study: Of mixed ages from about 23 to 79 and averaging 60 years, the group was approximately 84% male.

Trimming removed 0 bases at V and 5 bases at J, with 13 bases between. The CDR3 has 16 amino acids. Germline CDR1 is WNHNN and CDR2 is SYGVQD (reference sequence). Some clones are missing from TCRdb's copy, which holds only in-frame ones; the method was immunoSEQ multiplex PCR. The sample has 95,000 to 150,000 clones; about 93% are singletons. The rearrangement uses TRBV10-1 and TRBJ2-2, with D tentatively TRBD1 (7 bases). The specimen comprised CD4+ or CD8+ T cells sorted from blood, sampled in a trial of the OX40 agonist ivuxolimab. The sequence was collected from an adult with an advanced solid tumor such as melanoma, head and neck, liver or kidney cancer. CDR3 in amino acids: CASSESRQGGTGELFF. CDR3 sequence (DNA): TGCGCCAGCAGTGAGTCGAGACAGGGAGGTACCGGGGAGCTGTTTTTT.